The 8 T cell receptor beta chains below all came from one sample that was sequenced in a study of T-cell memory formation after mild COVID-19. TCRdb redid the calling of the 5' RACE reads with MiXCR, one entry per CDR3 protein. The table has over 350,000 distinct CDR3 sequences, about 24% seen once. Sequenced sample: PBMCs or a T cell subset sorted from them (not recorded which). The source of these receptors is an adult woman who had mild COVID-19 (a few samples of this study predate the infection). Cell type and time point are not known.

This clonotype was seen a few times. V is TRBV7-2 and J is TRBJ1-5; a possible D gene is TRBD1 (6 bases). The CDR3 sequence is 16 residues long. Per the germline V gene, CDR1 is SGHTA and CDR2 is FQGNSA. The V end lost 0 bases, the J end lost 5 bases, and 14 bases lay between the germline ends. The CDR3 is CASSLAGGAVHQPQHF. The CDR3 DNA follows: TGTGCCAGCAGCTTAGCGGGGGGGGCAGTACATCAGCCCCAGCATTTT.

The V gene is TRBV27, the J gene TRBJ1-1; D is undetermined. The germline V gene encodes CDR1 MNHEY and CDR2 SMNVEV (reference sequence). This CDR3 is built from 14 residues. The V gene lost 1 base and the J gene lost 1 base, with 7 bases spanning the gap. CDR3 nucleotide sequence: TGTGCCAGCAGTTTATTAGGATCGAACACTGAAGCTTTCTTT. Amino acids: CASSLLGSNTEAFF.

This clonotype was observed a few times. V gene TRBV6-5 combines with J gene TRBJ1-2; 12 nucleotides agree with TRBD1. Germline assignment: CDR1 MNHEY and CDR2 SVGAGI. The CDR3 has 14 amino acids. J was trimmed by 7 bases and V by 6 bases; bases with no gene match: 6. As DNA, the CDR3 is TGTGCCAGCAGGAGGGACAGGGGGCCTGGTGGCTACACCTTC. Encoded protein: CASRRDRGPGGYTF.

The chain combines TRBV5-1 with TRBJ2-2, with D perhaps TRBD2 (6 bases). The CDR3 has 15 amino acids. V shed 4 bases and J shed 6 bases, with 16 bases lying between them. Germline CDR1 SGHRS, CDR2 YFSETQ. CDR3 sequence (DNA): TGCGCCAGCAGCCTTCGAACGGGGGTGGCCGGGGAGCTGTTTTTT. Its protein is CASSLRTGVAGELFF.

This clonotype was picked up a small number of times. The chain carries TRBV12-3 or TRBV12-4 and TRBJ1-1; 10 positions match TRBD1. The CDR3 spans 15 residues. The V segment lost 5 bases and the J segment 2 bases; nucleotides outside the gene matches: 5. The chain's CDR3 is CASSPRDRGNTEAFF. CDR3 sequence (DNA): TGTGCCAGCAGTCCCCGGGACAGGGGCAACACTGAAGCTTTCTTT.

This clonotype was detected a few times. The chain uses TRBV7-2 and TRBJ2-3; 8 bases map to TRBD1. Germline V lookup: CDR1 SGHTA, CDR2 FQGNSA. The CDR3 is 16 amino acids. V gave up 4 bases and J gave up 2 bases; unmatched junction bases: 8. CDR3 nucleotide sequence: TGTGCCAGCAGCTCCCAGGGGGCCCTGTCCACAGATACGCAGTATTTT. It encodes CASSSQGALSTDTQYF.

The chain carries TRBV19 and TRBJ2-3; 10 nucleotides line up with TRBD1. Germline-derived CDR1 and CDR2 are LNHDA and SQIVND (reference sequence). After removal of 7 bases from V and 1 base from J, the junction contained 5 bases not matched to a gene. The CDR3 totals 15 residues. CDR3 bases: TGTGCCAGTATGGACGGGACAGGGGGCACAGATACGCAGTATTTT. It codes for CASMDGTGGTDTQYF.

This clonotype was observed a handful of times. The CDR3 is CASSLARDTETQYF. Written as DNA, the CDR3 is TGTGCCAGCAGCCTCGCTCGTGACACGGAGACCCAGTACTTC. This sequence joins TRBV5-6 and TRBJ2-5; no definite D call. This CDR3 region has 14 residues. The V gene's germline CDR1 is SGHDT and CDR2 YYEEEE. The V and J ends lost 4 bases and 5 bases respectively, with 15 bases between them.